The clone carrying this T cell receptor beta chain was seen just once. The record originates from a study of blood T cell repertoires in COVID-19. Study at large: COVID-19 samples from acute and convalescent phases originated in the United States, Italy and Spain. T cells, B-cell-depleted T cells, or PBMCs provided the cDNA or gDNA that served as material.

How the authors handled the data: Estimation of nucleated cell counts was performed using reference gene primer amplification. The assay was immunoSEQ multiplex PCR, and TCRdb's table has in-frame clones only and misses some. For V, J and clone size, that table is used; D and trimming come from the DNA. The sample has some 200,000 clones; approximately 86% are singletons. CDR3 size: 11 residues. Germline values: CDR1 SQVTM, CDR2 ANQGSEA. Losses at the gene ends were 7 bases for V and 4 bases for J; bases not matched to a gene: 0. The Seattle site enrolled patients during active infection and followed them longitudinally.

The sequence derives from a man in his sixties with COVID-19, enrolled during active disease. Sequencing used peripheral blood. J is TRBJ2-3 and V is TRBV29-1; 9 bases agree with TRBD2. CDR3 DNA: TGCAGCGGGACTAGCGCAGATACGCAGTATTTT. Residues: CSGTSADTQYF.